This TCR beta chain comes out of a study of cytomegalovirus exposure and HLA in healthy donors. Overall study findings and caveats: The records held CMV serostatus as the only immune exposure information. What a later analysis showed was that several of the most significant clusters appeared linked to common viral pathogens.

Germline V gene sequence: CDR1 LGHNA, CDR2 YNFKEQ. With V trimmed by 4 bases and J by 7 bases, 9 bases remained unmatched. The CDR3 has 16 amino acids. At collection, donors were nominally healthy, but unrecorded immune exposures were probable. PCR amplification relied on 60 Vbeta primers (plus 13 Jbeta primers). The repertoire was sequenced with immunoSEQ multiplex PCR; TCRdb's copy has only in-frame clones and lacks some. The sample totals approximately 140,000 clones. Comments on this clone: No antigen is known for it.

The chain combines TRBV4-2 with TRBJ2-2, with TRBD1 matching 10 bases. The receptor's source is a man aged 35 to 55 in good health and CMV-seronegative. The material sequenced was PBMCs. CDR3 sequence reads: CASSPTFDRGHGELFF. CDR3 nucleotides: TGTGCCAGCAGCCCAACCTTCGACAGGGGGCACGGGGAGCTGTTTTTT.